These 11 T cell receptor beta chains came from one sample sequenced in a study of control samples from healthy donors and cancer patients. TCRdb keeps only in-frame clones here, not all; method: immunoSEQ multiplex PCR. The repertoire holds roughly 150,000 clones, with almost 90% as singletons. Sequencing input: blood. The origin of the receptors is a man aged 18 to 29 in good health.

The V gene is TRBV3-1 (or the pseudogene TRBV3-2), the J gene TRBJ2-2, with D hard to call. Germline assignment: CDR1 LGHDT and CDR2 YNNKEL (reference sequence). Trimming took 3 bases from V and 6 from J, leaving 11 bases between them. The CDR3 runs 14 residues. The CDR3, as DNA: TGTGCCAGCAGCCAGGCGTACTCCTCCGGGGAGCTGTTTTTT. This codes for CASSQAYSSGELFF.

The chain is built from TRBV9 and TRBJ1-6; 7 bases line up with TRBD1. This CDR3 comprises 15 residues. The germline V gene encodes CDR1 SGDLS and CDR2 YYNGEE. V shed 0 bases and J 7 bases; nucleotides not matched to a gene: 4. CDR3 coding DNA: TGTGCCAGCAGCGTAGTAGGGGGCGGGAATTCACCCCTCCACTTT. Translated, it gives CASSVVGGGNSPLHF.

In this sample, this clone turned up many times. CDR3 DNA sequence: TGTGCCAGCAGTTTGACTGGGGGATCACCCCTCCACTTT. It encodes CASSLTGGSPLHF. The rearrangement uses TRBV12-3 or TRBV12-4 and TRBJ1-6; weak D call: TRBD1 (5 bases). V was pared by 3 bases and J by 10 bases, with 10 bases between. This CDR3 contains 13 residues.

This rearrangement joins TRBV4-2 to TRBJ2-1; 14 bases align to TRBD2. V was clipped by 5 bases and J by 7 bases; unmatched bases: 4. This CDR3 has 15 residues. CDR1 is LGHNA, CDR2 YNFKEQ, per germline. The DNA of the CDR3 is TGTGCCAGCAGCTCGGGGACTAGCGGGGGTAATGAGCAGTTCTTC. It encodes CASSSGTSGGNEQFF.

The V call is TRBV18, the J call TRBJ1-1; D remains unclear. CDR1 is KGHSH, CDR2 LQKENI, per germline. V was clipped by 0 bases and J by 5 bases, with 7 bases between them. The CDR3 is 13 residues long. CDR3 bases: TGTGCCAGCTCACCACCGGCGGGGACTGAAGCTTTCTTT. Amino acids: CASSPPAGTEAFF.

CDR3 loop: CASSPHRTGTGNSPLHF. The DNA for the CDR3 is TGTGCCAGCAGTCCCCATAGGACGGGCACGGGGAATTCACCCCTCCACTTT. V gene TRBV27 combines with J gene TRBJ1-6; D unresolved. Germline V gene lookup returns CDR1 MNHEY and CDR2 SMNVEV (reference sequence). Trimming pared 5 bases from V and 7 bases from J, leaving 21 bases between. CDR3 length: 17 amino acids.

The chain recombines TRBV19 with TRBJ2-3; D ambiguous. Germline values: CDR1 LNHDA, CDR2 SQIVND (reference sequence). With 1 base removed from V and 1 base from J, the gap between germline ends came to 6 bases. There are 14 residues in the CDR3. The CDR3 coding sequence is TGTGCCAGTAGTATAGGGGATCGCACAGATACGCAGTATTTT. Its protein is CASSIGDRTDTQYF. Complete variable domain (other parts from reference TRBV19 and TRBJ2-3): DGGITQSPKYLFRKEGQNVTLSCEQNLNHDAMYWYRQDPGQGLRLIYYSQIVNDFQKGDIAEGYSVSREKKESFPLTVTSAQKNPTAFYLCASSIGDRTDTQYFGPGTRLTVL.

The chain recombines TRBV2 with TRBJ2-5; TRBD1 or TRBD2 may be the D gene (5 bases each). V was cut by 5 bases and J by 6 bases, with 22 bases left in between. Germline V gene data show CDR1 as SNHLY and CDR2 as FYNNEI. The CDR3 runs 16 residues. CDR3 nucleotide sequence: TGTGCCAGCAGTACCATAGCTGAGGGGTGGGGGAAGACCCAGTACTTC. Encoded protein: CASSTIAEGWGKTQYF.

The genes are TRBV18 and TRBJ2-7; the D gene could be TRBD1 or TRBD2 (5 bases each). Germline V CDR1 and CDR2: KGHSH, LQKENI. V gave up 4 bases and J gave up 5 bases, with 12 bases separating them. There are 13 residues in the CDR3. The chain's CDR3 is CASSRGAGDEQYF. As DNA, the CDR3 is TGTGCCAGCTCACGAGGGGCTGGGGACGAGCAGTACTTC. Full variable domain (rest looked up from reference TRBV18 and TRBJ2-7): NAGVMQNPRHLVRRRGQEARLRCSPMKGHSHVYWYRQLPEEGLKFMVYLQKENIIDESGMPKERFSAEFPKEGPSILRIQQVVRGDSAAYFCASSRGAGDEQYFGPGTRLTVT.

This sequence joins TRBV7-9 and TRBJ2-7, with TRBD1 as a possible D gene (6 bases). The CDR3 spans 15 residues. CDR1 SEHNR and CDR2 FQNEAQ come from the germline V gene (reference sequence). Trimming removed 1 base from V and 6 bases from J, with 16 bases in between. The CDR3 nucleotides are TGTGCCAGCAGCTTAGTGGTAGGGCAAGGGGGCGAGCAGTACTTC. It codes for CASSLVVGQGGEQYF.

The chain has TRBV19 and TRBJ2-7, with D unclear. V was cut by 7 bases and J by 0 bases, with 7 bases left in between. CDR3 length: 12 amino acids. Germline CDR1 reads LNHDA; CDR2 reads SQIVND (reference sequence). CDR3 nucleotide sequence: TGTGCCAGTACCTCCAACTCCTACGAGCAGTACTTC. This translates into CASTSNSYEQYF.